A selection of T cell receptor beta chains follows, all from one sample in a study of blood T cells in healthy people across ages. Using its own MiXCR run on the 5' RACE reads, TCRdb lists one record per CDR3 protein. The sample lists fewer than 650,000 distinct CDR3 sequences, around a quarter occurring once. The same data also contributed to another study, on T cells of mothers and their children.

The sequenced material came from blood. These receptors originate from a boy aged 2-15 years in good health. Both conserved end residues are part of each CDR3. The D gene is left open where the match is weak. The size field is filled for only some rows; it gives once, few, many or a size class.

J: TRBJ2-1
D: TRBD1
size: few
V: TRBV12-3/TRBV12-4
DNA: TGTGCCAGCAACCCCTCGGGACAGGGGTGGAATGAGCAGTTCTTC
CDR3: CASNPSGQGWNEQFF

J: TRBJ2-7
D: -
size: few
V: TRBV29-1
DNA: TGCAGCGTTGCCCCTCTAGGTTCCTACGAGCAGTACTTC
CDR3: CSVAPLGSYEQYF

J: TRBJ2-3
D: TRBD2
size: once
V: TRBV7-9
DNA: TGTGCCAGCCAGAGCGGGGGTCACACAGATACGCAGTATTTT
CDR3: CASQSGGHTDTQYF

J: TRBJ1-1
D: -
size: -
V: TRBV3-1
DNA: TGTGCCAGCAGCCAAGTAGGGAAGTTGCCTGAAGCTTTCTTT
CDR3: CASSQVGKLPEAFF

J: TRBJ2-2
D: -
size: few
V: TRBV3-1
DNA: TGTGCCAGCAGCCAATTGCGAGATACCGGGGAGCTGTTTTTT
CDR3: CASSQLRDTGELFF

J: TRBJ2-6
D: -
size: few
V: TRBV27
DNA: TGTGCCAGCGCCCTCTCTGGGGCCAACGTCCTGACTTTC
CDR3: CASALSGANVLTF

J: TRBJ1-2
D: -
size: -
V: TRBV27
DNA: TGTGCCAGCAGTTTGGGTACAGCGCACTATGGCTACACCTTC
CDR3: CASSLGTAHYGYTF

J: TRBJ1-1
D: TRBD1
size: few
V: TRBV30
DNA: TGTGCCTGGAGTGAAGCAGGGGGCGGGTACACTGAAGCTTTCTTT
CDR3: CAWSEAGGGYTEAFF

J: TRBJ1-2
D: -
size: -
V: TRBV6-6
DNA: TGTGCCAGCACCAAAAACTATGGCTACACCTTC
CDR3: CASTKNYGYTF

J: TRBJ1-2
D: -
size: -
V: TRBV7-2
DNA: TGTGCCAGCAGCAACCCGGGGGGGGTTGGCTACACCTTC
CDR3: CASSNPGGVGYTF

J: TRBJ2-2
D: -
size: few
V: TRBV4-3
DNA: TGCGCCAGCAGCCAAGAACTACTACCAAACACCGGGGGGCTGTTTTTT
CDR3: CASSQELLPNTGGLFF

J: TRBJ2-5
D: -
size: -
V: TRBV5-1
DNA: TGCGCCAGCAGCTGGTTCGTAGCCCTTCCAAGAGAGACCCAGTACTTC
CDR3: CASSWFVALPRETQYF

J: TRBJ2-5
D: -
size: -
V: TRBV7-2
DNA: TGTGCCAGCAGCTCTCAATGGAGGGTAACAGAGACCCAGTACTTC
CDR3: CASSSQWRVTETQYF

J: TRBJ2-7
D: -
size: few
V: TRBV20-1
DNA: TGCAGTGCTAGCCCTAGGGTCGGAACCTACGAGCAGTACTTC
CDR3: CSASPRVGTYEQYF

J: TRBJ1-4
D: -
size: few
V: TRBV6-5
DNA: TGTGCCAGCCTGCGGCGGGCTTCAAAATCGGAAAAACTGTTTTTT
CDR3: CASLRRASKSEKLFF

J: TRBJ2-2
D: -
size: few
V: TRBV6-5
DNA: TGTGCCAGCAGTTACATGGGTCCCGGGGAGCTGTTTTTT
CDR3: CASSYMGPGELFF

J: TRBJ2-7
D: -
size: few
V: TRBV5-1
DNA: TGCGCCAGCAGCTTTGCGGCTGGGGCCTACGAGCAGTACTTC
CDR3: CASSFAAGAYEQYF

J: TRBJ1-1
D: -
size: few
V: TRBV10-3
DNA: TGTGCCATCAGTGTTGGGTCAGGGCAAGAAGCTTTCTTT
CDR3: CAISVGSGQEAFF

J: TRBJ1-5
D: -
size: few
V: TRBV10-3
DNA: TGTGCCATCAGTGAGTCGGTAGGGGACCAGCCCCAGCATTTT
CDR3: CAISESVGDQPQHF

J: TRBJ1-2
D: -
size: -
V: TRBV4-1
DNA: TGCGCCAGCAGCCCCCCGACCCAAAGATTCCAGGCTGGCACCTTC
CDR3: CASSPPTQRFQAGTF

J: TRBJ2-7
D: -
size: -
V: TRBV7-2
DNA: TGTGCCAGCAGAACCCAGGGGGGGAGCTCCTACGAGCAGTACTTC
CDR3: CASRTQGGSSYEQYF

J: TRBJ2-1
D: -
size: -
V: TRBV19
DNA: TGTGCCAGTGGTAGGACGAACTACAATGAGCAGTTCTTC
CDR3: CASGRTNYNEQFF

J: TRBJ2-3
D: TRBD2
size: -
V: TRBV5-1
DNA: TGCGCCAGCAAAGGGACTAGCGGGACAGATACGCAGTATTTT
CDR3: CASKGTSGTDTQYF

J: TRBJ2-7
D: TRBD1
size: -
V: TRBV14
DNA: TGTGCCAGCAGCCAGCCGGGACAGGGCTACGAGCAGTACTTC
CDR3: CASSQPGQGYEQYF

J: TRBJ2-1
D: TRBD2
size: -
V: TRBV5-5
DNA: TGTGCCAGCAGCAGTAGCGGGAGCTCCTACAATGAGCAGCTCTTC
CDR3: CASSSSGSSYNEQLF

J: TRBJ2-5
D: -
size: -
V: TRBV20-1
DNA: TGCAGTGCTAGACGGCGGGGCCTGTACCAAGAGACCCAGTACTTC
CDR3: CSARRRGLYQETQYF

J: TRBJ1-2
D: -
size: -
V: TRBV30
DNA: TGTGCCTGGAGGGGTTTAGGGGACGGCTACACCTTC
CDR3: CAWRGLGDGYTF

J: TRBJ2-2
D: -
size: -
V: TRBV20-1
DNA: TGCAGTGCTAGAGCAGGTTCGAACACCGGGGAGCTGTTTTTT
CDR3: CSARAGSNTGELFF

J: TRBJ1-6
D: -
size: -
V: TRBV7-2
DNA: TGTGCCAGCAGCTTAGTGGCAGGGGCCAATTCACCCCTCCACTTT
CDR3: CASSLVAGANSPLHF

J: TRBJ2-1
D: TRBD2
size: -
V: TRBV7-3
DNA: TGTGCCAGCAGCCCTGGACTAGCCAGGGCTGAGCAGTTCTTC
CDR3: CASSPGLARAEQFF

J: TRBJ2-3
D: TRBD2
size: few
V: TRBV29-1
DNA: TGCAGCGCCCATCCCCTGACTAGCGGCACAGATACGCAGTATTTT
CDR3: CSAHPLTSGTDTQYF

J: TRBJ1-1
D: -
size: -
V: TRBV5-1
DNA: TGCGCCAGCTCCGGCACGAGGGACAAGAACACTGAAGCTTTCTTT
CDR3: CASSGTRDKNTEAFF

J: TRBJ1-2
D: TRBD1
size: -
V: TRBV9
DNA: TGTGCCAGCAGCGTAACACCGGGACAGGGTCGAACGAACTATGGCTACACCTTC
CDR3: CASSVTPGQGRTNYGYTF

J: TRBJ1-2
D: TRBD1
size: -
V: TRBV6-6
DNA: TGTGCCAGCAACTTACAGGGGGCCCCCTCCTATGGCTACACCTTC
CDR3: CASNLQGAPSYGYTF

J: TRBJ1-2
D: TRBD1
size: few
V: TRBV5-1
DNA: TGCGCCAGCAGCTTCCGGGACAGAGGCTATGGCTACACCTTC
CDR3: CASSFRDRGYGYTF

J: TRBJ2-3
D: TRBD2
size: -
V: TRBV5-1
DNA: TGCGCCAGCAGCTTGGGTCTAGCGGGTCGACTGCCCACAGATACGCAGTATTTT
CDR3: CASSLGLAGRLPTDTQYF

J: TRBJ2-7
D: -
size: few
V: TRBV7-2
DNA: TGTGCCAGCAGCTCCCTTAGAGGACCCTACGAGCAGTACTTC
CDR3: CASSSLRGPYEQYF

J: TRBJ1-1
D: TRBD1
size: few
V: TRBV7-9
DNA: TGTGCCAGCAGCTTAGGACCAGAACAGGGGTGGAACACTGAAGCTTTCTTT
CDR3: CASSLGPEQGWNTEAFF

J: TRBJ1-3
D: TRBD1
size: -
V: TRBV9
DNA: TGTGCCAGCAGCGTTGGACAGGGGGGAAACACCATATATTTT
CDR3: CASSVGQGGNTIYF

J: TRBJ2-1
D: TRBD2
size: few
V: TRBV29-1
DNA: TGCAGCGGGGGGGGAGGCGATGAGCAGTTCTTC
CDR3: CSGGGGDEQFF

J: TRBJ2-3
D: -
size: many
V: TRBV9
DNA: TGTGCCAGCAGCGTAGGGGGACTCGCTAGCACAGATACGCAGTATTTT
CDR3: CASSVGGLASTDTQYF

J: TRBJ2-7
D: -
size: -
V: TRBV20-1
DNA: TGCAGTGCTAGAGGGACAGAAAACTACGAGCAGTACTTC
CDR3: CSARGTENYEQYF

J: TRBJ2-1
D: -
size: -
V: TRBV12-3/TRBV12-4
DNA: TGTGCCAGCAGTCCCTGGATAAGCTCCTACAATGAGCAGTTCTTC
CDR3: CASSPWISSYNEQFF

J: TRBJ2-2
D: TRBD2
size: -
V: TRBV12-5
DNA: TGTGCTAGTGGTTGGACCGGGACTAGCCCCGGGGAGCTGTTTTTT
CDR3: CASGWTGTSPGELFF

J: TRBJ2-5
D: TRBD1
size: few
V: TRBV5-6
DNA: TGTGCCAGCAGCATGACAGGGGAGGAGACCCAGTACTTC
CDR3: CASSMTGEETQYF

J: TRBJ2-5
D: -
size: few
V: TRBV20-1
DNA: TGCAGTGCAGGGAGAGGACCCCGCGAAGAGACCCAGTACTTC
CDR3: CSAGRGPREETQYF

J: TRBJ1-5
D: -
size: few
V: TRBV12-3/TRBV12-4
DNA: TGTGCCAGCAGTTTAGCAGGGCTTCAGCCCCAGCATTTT
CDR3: CASSLAGLQPQHF

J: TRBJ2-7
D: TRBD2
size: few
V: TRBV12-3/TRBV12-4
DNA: TGTGCCAGCAGTCCGACGGGGAGCGGGGGCTACGAGCAGTACTTC
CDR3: CASSPTGSGGYEQYF

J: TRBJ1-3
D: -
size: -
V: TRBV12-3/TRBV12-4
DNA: TGTGCCAGCAGTTTAAGAGGGGAGGTCGGAAACACCATATATTTT
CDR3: CASSLRGEVGNTIYF

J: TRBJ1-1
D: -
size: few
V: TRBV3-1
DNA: TGTGCCAGCAGCCAAGCTTCAGGGATGAGCCCTGAAGCTTTCTTT
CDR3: CASSQASGMSPEAFF

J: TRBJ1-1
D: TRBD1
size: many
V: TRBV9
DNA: TGTGCCAGCAGCCCGTGGGACAGTACCATGAACACTGAAGCTTTCTTT
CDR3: CASSPWDSTMNTEAFF

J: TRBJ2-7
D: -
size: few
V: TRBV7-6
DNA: TGTGCCAGCAGCTTATACCGCAGCGACCACGAGCAGTACTTC
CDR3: CASSLYRSDHEQYF

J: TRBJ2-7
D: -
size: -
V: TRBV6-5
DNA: TGTGCCAGCAGTTATGAAGGGGTTCCGGGGGAGCAGTACTTC
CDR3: CASSYEGVPGEQYF

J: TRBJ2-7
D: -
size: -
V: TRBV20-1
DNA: TGCAGTGCTAGATTGAGTCAGGCACCTTCCTACGAGCAGTACTTC
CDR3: CSARLSQAPSYEQYF

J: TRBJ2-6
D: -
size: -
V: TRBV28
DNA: TGTGCCAGCAGCCGCCGAACGGCTGGGGCCAACGTCCTGACTTTC
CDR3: CASSRRTAGANVLTF